This TCR beta chain was identified during a study of blood T cell repertoires in COVID-19. Study information: Samples representing acute and convalescent COVID-19 were sourced from the United States, Italy and Spain.

The CDR3 contains 14 residues. Trimming cost V 1 base and J 0 bases, with 7 bases left between them. Germline loops: CDR1 SGHRS, CDR2 YFSETQ. Assay used: immunoSEQ multiplex PCR; TCRdb lists only in-frame clones, some missing. The sample includes 75,000 to 85,000 clones, just over 85% of them seen just once. For this clone: Different DNA sequences within this sample yield the same CDR3.

The V call is TRBV5-1, the J call TRBJ1-1; a possible D gene is TRBD1 (6 bases). This sequence was found in a human donor in a cohort sampled during active COVID-19. The material sequenced was peripheral blood. This chain's CDR3 is CASSLTGMNTEAFF. Written as DNA, the CDR3 is TGCGCCAGCAGCTTGACAGGGATGAACACTGAAGCTTTCTTT.